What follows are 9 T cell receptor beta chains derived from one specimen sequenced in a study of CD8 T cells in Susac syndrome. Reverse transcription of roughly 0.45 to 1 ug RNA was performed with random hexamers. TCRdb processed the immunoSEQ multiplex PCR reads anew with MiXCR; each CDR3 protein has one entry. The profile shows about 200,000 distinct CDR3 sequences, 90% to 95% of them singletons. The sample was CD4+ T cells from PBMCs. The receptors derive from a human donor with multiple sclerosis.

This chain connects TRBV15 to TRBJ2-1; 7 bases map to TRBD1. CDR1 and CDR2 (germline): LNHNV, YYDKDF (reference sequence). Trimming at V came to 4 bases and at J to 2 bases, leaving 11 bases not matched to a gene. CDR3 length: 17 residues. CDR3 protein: CATSTRVEGAAYNEQFF. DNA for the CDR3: TGTGCCACCAGCACGCGGGTCGAGGGGGCGGCCTACAATGAGCAGTTCTTC.

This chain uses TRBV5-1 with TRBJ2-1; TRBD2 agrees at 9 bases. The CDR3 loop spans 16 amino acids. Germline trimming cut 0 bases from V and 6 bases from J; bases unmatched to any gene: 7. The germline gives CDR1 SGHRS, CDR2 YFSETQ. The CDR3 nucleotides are TGCGCCAGCAGCTTGGTTGCGGGGGGGCCGGGCAATGAGCAGTTCTTC. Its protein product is CASSLVAGGPGNEQFF.

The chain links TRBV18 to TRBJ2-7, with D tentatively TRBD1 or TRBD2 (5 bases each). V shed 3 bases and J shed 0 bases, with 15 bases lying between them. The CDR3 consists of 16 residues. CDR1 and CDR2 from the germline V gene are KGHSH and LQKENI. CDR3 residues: CASSPFGTESSYEQYF. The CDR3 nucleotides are TGTGCCAGCTCACCCTTCGGGACCGAGAGCTCCTACGAGCAGTACTTC.

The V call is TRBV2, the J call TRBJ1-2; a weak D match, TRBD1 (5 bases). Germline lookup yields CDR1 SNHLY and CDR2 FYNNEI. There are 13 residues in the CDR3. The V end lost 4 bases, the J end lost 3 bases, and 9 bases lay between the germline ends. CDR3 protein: CASSGQTYYGYTF. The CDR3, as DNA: TGTGCCAGCAGTGGACAGACCTACTATGGCTACACCTTC.

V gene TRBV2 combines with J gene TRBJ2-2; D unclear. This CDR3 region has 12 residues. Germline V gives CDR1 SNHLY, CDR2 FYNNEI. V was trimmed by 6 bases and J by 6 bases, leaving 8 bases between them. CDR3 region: CASSPYPGELFF. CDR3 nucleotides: TGTGCCAGCAGCCCCTACCCCGGGGAGCTGTTTTTT.

The CDR3 region has the DNA TGTGCCACCAGTGCCTTACAGCACTACGAGCAGTACTTC. This translates into CATSALQHYEQYF. V usage is TRBV24-1 and J usage is TRBJ2-7; the D is unclear. CDR3 length: 13 residues. Trimming took 5 bases from V and 3 from J, leaving 10 bases between them. Germline V gene lookup returns CDR1 KGHDR and CDR2 SFDVKD.

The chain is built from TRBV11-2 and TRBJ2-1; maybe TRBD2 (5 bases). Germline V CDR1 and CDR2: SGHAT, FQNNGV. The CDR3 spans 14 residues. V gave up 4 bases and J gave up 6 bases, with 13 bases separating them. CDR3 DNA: TGTGCCAGCAGCTCGGACTTTAAGGGCAATGAGCAGTTCTTC. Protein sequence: CASSSDFKGNEQFF. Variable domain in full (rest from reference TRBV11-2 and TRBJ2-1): EAGVAQSPRYKIIEKRQSVAFWCNPISGHATLYWYQQILGQGPKLLIQFQNNGVVDDSQLPKDRFSAERLKGVDSTLKIQPAKLEDSAVYLCASSSDFKGNEQFFGPGTRLTVL.

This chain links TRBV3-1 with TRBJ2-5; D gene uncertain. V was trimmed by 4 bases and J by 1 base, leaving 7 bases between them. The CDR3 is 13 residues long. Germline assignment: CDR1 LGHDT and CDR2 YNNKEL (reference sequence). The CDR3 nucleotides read TGTGCCAGCAGCCCTGGGTCCCAAGAGACCCAGTACTTC. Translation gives CASSPGSQETQYF.

CDR3 coding DNA: TGCAGCGTTGAACGGGGGGGCACTGAAGCTTTCTTT. Translated, it gives CSVERGGTEAFF. This chain connects TRBV29-1 to TRBJ1-1; a possible D gene is TRBD1 (5 bases). The V gene's germline CDR1 is SQVTM and CDR2 ANQGSEA. The CDR3 contains 12 residues. V lost 2 bases to trimming and J lost 4 bases, with 8 bases between them.